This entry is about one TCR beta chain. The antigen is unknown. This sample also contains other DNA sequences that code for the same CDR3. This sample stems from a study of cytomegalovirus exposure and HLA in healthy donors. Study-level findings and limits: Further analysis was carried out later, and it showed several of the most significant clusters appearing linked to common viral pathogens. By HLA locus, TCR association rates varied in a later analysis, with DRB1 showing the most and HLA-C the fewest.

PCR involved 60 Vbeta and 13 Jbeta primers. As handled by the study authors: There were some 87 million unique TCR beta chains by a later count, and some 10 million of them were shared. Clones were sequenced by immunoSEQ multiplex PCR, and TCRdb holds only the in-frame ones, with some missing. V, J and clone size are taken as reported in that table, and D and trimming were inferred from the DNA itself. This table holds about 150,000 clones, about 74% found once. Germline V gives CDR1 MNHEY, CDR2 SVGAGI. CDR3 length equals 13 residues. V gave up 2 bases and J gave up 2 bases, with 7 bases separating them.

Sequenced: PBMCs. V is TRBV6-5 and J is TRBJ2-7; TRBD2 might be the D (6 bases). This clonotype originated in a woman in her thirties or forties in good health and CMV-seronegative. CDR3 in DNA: TGTGCCAGCAGTTACGGCGGGACCTACGAGCAGTACTTC. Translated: CASSYGGTYEQYF.